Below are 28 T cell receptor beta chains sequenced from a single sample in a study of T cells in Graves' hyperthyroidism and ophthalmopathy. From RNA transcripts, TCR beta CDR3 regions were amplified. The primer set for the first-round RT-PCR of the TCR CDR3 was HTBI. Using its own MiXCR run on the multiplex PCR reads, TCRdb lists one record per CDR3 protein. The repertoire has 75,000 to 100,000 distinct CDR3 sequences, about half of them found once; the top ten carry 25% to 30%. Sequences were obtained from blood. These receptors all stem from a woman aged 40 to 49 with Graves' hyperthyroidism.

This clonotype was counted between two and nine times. CDR3 DNA: TGTGCCAGTAGCCGACAGGGACTGAACACTGAAGCTTTCTTT. Encoded protein: CASSRQGLNTEAFF. The gene calls are TRBV19 and TRBJ1-1; 7 bases are a match to TRBD1. The CDR3 sequence is 14 residues long. V was clipped by 6 bases and J by 0 bases; unmatched bases: 4. Germline CDR1 and CDR2: LNHDA and SQIVND (reference sequence).

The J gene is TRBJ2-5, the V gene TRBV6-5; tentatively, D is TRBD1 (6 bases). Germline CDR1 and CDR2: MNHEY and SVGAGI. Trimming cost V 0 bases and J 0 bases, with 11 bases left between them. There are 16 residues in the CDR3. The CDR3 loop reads CASSYSRRGYQETQYF. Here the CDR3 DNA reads TGTGCCAGCAGTTACTCGAGAAGGGGGTACCAAGAGACCCAGTACTTC.

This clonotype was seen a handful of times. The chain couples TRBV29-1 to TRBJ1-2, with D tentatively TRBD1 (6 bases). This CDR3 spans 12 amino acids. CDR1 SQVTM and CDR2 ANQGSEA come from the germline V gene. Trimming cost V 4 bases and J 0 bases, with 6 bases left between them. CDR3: CSVGTANYGYTF. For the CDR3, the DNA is TGCAGCGTTGGGACAGCTAACTATGGCTACACCTTC.

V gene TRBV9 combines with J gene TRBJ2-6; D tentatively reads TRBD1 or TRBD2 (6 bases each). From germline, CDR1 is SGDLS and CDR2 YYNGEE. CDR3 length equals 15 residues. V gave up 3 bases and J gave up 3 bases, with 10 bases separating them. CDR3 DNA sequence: TGTGCCAGCAGCGCGAGGGGGGTTGGGGCCAACGTCCTGACTTTC. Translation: CASSARGVGANVLTF.

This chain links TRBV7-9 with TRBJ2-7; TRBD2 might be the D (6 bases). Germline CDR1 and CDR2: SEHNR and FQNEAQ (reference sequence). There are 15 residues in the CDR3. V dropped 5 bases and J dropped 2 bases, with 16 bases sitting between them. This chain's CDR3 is CASSQADRRAYEQYF. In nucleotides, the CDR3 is TGTGCCAGCAGCCAAGCGGACCGGAGGGCCTACGAGCAGTACTTC.

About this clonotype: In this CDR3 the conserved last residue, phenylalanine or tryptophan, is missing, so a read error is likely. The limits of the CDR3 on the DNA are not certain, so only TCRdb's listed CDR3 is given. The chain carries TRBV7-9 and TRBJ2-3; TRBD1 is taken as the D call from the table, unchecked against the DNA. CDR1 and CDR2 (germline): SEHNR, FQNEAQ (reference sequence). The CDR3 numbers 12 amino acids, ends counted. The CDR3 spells CASSFFLDFGPR.

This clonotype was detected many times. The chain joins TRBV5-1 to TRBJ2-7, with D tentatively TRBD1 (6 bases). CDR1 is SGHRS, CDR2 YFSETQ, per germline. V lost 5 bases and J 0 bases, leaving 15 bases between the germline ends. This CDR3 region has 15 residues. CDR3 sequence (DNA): TGCGCCAGCAGATACGATACAGGGCTCTCCTACGAGCAGTACTTC. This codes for CASRYDTGLSYEQYF. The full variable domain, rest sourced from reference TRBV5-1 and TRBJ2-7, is KAGVTQTPRYLIKTRGQQVTLSCSPISGHRSVSWYQQTPGQGLQFLFEYFSETQRNKGNFPGRFSGRQFSNSRSEMNVSTLELGDSALYLCASRYDTGLSYEQYFGPGTRLTVT.

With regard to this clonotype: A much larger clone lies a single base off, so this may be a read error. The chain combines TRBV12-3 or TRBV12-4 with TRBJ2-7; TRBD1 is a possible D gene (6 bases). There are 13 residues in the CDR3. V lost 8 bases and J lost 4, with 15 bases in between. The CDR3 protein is CASGSGVMYEQYF. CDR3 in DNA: TGTGCCAGCGGCTCAGGGGTTATGTACGAGCAGTACTTC.

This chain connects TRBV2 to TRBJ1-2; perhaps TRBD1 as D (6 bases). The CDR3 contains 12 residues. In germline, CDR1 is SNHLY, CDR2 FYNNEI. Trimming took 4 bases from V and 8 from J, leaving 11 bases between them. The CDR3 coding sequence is TGTGCCAGCAGTGTCCGGGGGGCCGGCTACACCTTC. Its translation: CASSVRGAGYTF.

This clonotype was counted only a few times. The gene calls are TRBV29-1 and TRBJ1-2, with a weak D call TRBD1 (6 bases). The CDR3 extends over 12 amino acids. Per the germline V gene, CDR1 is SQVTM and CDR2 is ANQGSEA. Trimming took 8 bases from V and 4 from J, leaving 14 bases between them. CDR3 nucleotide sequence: TGCAGCCAATATCAGGGGAGCTATGGCTACACCTTC. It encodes CSQYQGSYGYTF.

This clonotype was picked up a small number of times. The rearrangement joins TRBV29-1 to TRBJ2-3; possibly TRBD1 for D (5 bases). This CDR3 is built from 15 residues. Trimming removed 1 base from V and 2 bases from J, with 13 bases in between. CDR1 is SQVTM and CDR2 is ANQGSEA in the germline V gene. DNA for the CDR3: TGCAGCGTTGAAGGGACCCAGGGCGACACAGATACGCAGTATTTT. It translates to CSVEGTQGDTDTQYF.

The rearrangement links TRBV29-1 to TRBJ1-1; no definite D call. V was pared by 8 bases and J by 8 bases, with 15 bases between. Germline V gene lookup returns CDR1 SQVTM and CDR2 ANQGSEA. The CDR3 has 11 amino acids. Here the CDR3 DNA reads TGCAGCTACGGCGCCCGATTGGAAGCTTTCTTT. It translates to CSYGARLEAFF.

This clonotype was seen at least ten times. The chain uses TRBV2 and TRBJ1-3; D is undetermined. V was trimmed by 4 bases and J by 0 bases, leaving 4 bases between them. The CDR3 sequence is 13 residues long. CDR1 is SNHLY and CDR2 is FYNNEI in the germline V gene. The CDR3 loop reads CASSVTSGNTIYF. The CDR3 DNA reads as TGTGCCAGCAGTGTAACCTCTGGAAACACCATATATTTT.

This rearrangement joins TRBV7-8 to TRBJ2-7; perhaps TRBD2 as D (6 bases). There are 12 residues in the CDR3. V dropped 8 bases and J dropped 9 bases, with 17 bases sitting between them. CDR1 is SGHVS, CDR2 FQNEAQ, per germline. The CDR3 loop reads CASSPGLAWQYF. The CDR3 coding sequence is TGTGCCAGCTCACCCGGGCTAGCGTGGCAGTACTTC.

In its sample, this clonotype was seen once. The CDR3 nucleotides are TGCAGTGCCCAGGGGAACACCGGGGAGACCCAGTACTTC. The encoded protein is CSAQGNTGETQYF. This chain connects TRBV20-1 to TRBJ2-5; tentatively, D is TRBD1 (6 bases). From germline, CDR1 is DFQATT and CDR2 SNEGSKA (reference sequence). This CDR3 has 13 amino acids. V lost 6 bases and J 5 bases, leaving 16 bases between the germline ends.

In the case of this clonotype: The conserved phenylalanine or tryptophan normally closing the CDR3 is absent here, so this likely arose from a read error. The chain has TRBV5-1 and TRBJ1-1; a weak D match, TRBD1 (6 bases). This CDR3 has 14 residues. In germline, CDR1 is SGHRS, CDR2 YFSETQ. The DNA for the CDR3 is TGCGCCAGCAGCCGTTCGGGGGGCTGGACTGTAGCTTTCTAT. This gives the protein CASSRSGGWTVAFY.

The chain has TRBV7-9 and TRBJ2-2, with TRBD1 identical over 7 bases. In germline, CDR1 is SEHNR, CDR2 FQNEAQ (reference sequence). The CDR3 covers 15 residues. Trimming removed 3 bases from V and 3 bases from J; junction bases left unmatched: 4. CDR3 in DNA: TGTGCCAGCAGCTTGGTGGGGACAGACACCGGGGAGCTGTTTTTT. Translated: CASSLVGTDTGELFF.

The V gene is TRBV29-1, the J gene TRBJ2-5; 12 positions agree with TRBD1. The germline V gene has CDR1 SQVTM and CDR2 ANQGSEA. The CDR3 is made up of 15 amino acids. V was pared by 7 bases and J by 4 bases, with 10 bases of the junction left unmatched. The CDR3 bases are TGCAGCGCCATGGGACAGGGGGCGCCCCGAGAGACCCAGTACTTC. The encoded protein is CSAMGQGAPRETQYF.

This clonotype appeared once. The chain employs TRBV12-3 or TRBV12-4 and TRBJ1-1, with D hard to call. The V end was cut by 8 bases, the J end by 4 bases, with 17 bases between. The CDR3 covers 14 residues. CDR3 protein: CASSGSYNGTEAFF. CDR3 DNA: TGTGCCAGCTCCGGATCCTATAATGGCACTGAAGCTTTCTTT.

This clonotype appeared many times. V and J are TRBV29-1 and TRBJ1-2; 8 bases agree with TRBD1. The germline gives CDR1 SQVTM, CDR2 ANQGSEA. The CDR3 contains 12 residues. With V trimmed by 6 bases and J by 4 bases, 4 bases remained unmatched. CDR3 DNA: TGCAGCGTAGGAACAGGGGGCTATGGCTACACCTTC. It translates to CSVGTGGYGYTF.

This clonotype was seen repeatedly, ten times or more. The DNA for the CDR3 is TGTGCCACCAGTTCGATCTGGGGGACAGCAGATACGCAGTATTTT. Its protein is CATSSIWGTADTQYF. The chain is built from TRBV24-1 and TRBJ2-3; 7 positions match TRBD1. CDR3 length: 15 residues. The V and J ends lost 6 bases and 4 bases, in that order; junction bases with no gene match: 9. The germline V gene encodes CDR1 KGHDR and CDR2 SFDVKD.

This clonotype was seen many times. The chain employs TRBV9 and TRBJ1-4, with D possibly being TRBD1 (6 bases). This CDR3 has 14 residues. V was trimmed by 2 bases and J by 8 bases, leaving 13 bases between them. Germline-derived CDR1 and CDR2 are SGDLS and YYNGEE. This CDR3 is CASSVTGGNEKLFF. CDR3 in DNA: TGTGCCAGCAGCGTGACAGGAGGGAACGAAAAACTGTTTTTT.

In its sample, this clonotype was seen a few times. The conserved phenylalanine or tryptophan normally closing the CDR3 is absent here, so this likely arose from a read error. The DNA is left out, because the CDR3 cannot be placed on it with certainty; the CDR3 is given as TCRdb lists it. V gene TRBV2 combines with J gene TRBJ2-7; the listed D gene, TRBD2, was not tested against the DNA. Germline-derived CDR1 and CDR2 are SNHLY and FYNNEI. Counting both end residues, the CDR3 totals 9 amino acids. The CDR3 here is CASSVGLAG.

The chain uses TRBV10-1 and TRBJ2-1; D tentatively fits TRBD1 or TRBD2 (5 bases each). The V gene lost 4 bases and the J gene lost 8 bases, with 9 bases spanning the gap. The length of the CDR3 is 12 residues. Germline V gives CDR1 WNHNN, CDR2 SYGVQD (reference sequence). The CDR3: CASSVRGDEQFF. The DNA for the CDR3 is TGCGCCAGCAGTGTTAGAGGGGATGAGCAGTTCTTC.

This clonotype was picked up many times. CDR3 sequence (DNA): TGCAGCGTTAGTGTAGCGAGGGTCGGAGTAGGAACTGAAGCTTTCTTT. It translates to CSVSVARVGVGTEAFF. The rearrangement joins TRBV29-1 to TRBJ1-1, with no clear D. The CDR3 spans 16 residues. Per the germline V gene, CDR1 is SQVTM and CDR2 is ANQGSEA. The V end was cut by 5 bases, the J end by 5 bases, with 24 bases between.

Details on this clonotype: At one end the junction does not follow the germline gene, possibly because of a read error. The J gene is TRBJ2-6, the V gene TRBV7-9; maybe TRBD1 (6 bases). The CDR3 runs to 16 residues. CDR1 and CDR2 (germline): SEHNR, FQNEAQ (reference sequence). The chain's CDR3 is CASSPPDRTGANVQTF. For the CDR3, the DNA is TGTGCCAGCAGCCCACCGGACAGAACTGGGGCCAACGTCCAGACTTTC.

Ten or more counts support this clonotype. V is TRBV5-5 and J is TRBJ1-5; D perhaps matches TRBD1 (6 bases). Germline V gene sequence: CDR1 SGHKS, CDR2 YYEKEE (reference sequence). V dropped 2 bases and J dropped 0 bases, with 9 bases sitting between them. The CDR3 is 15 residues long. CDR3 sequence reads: CASSLIQGSNQPQHF. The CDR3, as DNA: TGTGCCAGCAGCTTAATACAGGGTAGCAATCAGCCCCAGCATTTT.

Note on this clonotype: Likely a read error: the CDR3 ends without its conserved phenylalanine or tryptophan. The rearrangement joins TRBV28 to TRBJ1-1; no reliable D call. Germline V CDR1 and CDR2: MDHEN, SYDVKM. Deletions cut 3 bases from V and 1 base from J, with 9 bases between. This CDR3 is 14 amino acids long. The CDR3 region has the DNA TGTGCCAGCAGTTTCCGCTATTGGAACACTGAAGCTTTCCTT. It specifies CASSFRYWNTEAFL.